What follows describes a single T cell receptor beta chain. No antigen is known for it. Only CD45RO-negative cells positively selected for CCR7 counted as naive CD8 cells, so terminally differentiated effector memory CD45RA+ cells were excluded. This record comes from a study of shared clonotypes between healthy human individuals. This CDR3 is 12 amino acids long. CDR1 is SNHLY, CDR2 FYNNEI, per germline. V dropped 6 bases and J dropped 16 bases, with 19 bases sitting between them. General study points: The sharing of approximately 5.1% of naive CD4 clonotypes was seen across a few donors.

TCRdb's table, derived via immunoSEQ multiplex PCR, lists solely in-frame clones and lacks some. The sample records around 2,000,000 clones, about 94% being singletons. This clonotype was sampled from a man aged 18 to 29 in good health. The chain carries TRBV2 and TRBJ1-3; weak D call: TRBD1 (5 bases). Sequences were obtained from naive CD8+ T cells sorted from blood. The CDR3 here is CASSLPGEDCYF. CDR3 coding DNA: TGTGCCAGCAGCCTCCCGGGGGAGGACTGCTATTTT.